The T cell receptor (beta chain) described here comes from a study of human CD8 memory T cell subsets. Study findings and constraints: Both stem-like subsets shared clonotypes with effector memory cells. However, the stem-like memory and precursor exhausted T cell repertoires overlapped with each other only minimally.

A note on this clonotype: The antigen is undetermined.

Magnetic separation of the negative type served to enrich total CD8+ T cells. The germline gives CDR1 DFQATT, CDR2 SNEGSKA (reference sequence). This CDR3 has 12 amino acids. Libraries targeted TCR beta using 5' RACE with UMIs. In the study's own analysis: From roughly 3,000 to 18,000 functional CDR3 beta clonotypes were held in each TCR beta library. TCRdb reprocessed the 5' RACE reads and reports one entry per CDR3 protein, with no DNA. Here the V and J calls rest on TCRdb's processing, not on the authors' analysis. The sample holds roughly 3,700 distinct CDR3 sequences. This rearrangement joins TRBV20-1 to TRBJ1-1. The TCR originated in a human donor in good health. The source material was CD8+ effector memory T cells (TEM) sorted from PBMCs. The subset here: effector memory CD8 T cells, CCR7- CD45RO+ CD95+. CDR3 loop: CSARPSNTEAFF.